This T cell receptor (beta chain) was captured in a study of shared clonotypes between healthy human individuals. The CDR3 sequence is 14 residues long. Between the trimmed V and J ends, which lost 3 bases and 3 bases, there was a span of 13 bases. Germline values: CDR1 SGHKS, CDR2 YYEKEE (reference sequence). The table came from immunoSEQ multiplex PCR; TCRdb's copy has only in-frame clones and leaves some out. Among about 1.1 million clones listed, approximately 80% were seen once. The chain couples TRBV5-5 to TRBJ2-7, with D perhaps assigned TRBD1 or TRBD2 (6 bases each). Sequencing was performed on memory CD4+ T cells from PBMCs. Subset here: CD45RA-negative fraction. The origin of this receptor is a man younger than 35 in good health. Some clones in this sample may be carry-over from other donors' samples. CDR3 nucleotide sequence: TGTGCCAGCAGCTACGACAGGAGGGGCTACGAGCAGTACTTC. Its protein product is CASSYDRRGYEQYF. Full variable domain (rest looked up from reference TRBV5-5 and TRBJ2-7): DAGVTQSPTHLIKTRGQQVTLRCSPISGHKSVSWYQQVLGQGPQFIFQYYEKEERGRGNFPDRFSARQFPNYSSELNVNALLLGDSALYLCASSYDRRGYEQYFGPGTRLTVT.